These 14 T cell receptor beta chains share one sample of origin, sequenced in a study of CD8 T cells in Susac syndrome. RNA totalling roughly 0.45 to 1 ug underwent reverse transcription with random hexamers. TCRdb re-analysed the immunoSEQ multiplex PCR reads in MiXCR, keeping a single row per CDR3 protein. This table holds about 140,000 distinct CDR3 sequences, 95% found once. Source material: CD4+ T cells from PBMCs. Every receptor here comes from a human donor with Susac syndrome.

The J gene is TRBJ2-1, the V gene TRBV5-6; possible D gene TRBD2, 5 bases. V lost 0 bases, J lost 4 bases, and 11 bases lay in between. This CDR3 comprises 15 residues. Per germline, CDR1 SGHDT and CDR2 YYEEEE. The DNA for the CDR3 is TGTGCCAGCAGCTTGGCCGCTAGCCAATACAATGAGCAGTTCTTC. Its protein product is CASSLAASQYNEQFF.

The chain employs TRBV3-1 and TRBJ1-1, with a tentative D call TRBD1 (5 bases). From germline, CDR1 is LGHDT and CDR2 YNNKEL (reference sequence). The CDR3 sequence is 14 residues long. The V end was cut by 6 bases, the J end by 5 bases, with 16 bases between. The CDR3 bases are TGTGCCAGCAGAGGACGGGACGGGGGGACTGAAGCTTTCTTT. This encodes CASRGRDGGTEAFF.

This rearrangement joins TRBV6-5 to TRBJ1-5; perhaps TRBD1 as D (6 bases). Germline-derived CDR1 and CDR2 are MNHEY and SVGAGI. V lost 0 bases to trimming and J lost 7 bases, with 10 bases between them. The CDR3 covers 14 residues. The CDR3 DNA sequence: TGTGCCAGCAGTTACTCGCCAGGGGCCCAGCCCCAGCATTTT. It translates to CASSYSPGAQPQHF.

The V and J genes are TRBV2 and TRBJ2-5; weak D call: TRBD2 (6 bases). The CDR3 has 16 amino acids. The V and J ends lost 0 bases and 1 base respectively, with 12 bases between them. Germline V gene lookup returns CDR1 SNHLY and CDR2 FYNNEI. In DNA form, the CDR3 reads TGTGCCAGCAGTGAAGCGCTTCGGGGGATCCAAGAGACCCAGTACTTC. It yields the protein CASSEALRGIQETQYF.

This chain joins TRBV20-1 and TRBJ1-2; D is undetermined. The CDR3 is 12 amino acids. Germline V gene sequence: CDR1 DFQATT, CDR2 SNEGSKA (reference sequence). The V gene lost 3 bases and the J gene lost 3 bases, with 8 bases spanning the gap. In nucleotides, the CDR3 is TGCAGTGCTAGTGTCGAGGACTATGGCTACACCTTC. Encoded protein: CSASVEDYGYTF.

This clonotype was detected only once. This chain connects TRBV20-1 to TRBJ2-3; D call uncertain. The CDR3 covers 13 residues. Germline lookup yields CDR1 DFQATT and CDR2 SNEGSKA (reference sequence). V lost 2 bases to trimming and J lost 6 bases, with 12 bases between them. This CDR3 reads CSARYSQDDTQYF. In DNA form, the CDR3 reads TGCAGTGCTAGATATAGCCAGGATGATACGCAGTATTTT.

The J gene is TRBJ2-1, the V gene TRBV4-2, with D uncertain. V gave up 1 base and J gave up 8 bases, with 9 bases separating them. Germline loops: CDR1 LGHNA, CDR2 YNFKEQ. This CDR3 is built from 13 residues. As DNA, the CDR3 is TGTGCCAGCAGCCAAGGCGGCAGCTATGAGCAGTTCTTC. Amino acids: CASSQGGSYEQFF.

The V call is TRBV7-2, the J call TRBJ2-7; TRBD2 might be the D (6 bases). CDR1 is SGHTA, CDR2 FQGNSA, per germline. This CDR3 is built from 15 residues. Trimming removed 4 bases at V and 0 bases at J, with 13 bases between. The CDR3 DNA sequence: TGTGCCAGCAGCTGGAGGGACTCCCCCTCCTACGAGCAGTACTTC. Translated: CASSWRDSPSYEQYF. Full variable domain (rest looked up from reference TRBV7-2 and TRBJ2-7): GAGVSQSPSNKVTEKGKDVELRCDPISGHTALYWYRQSLGQGLEFLIYFQGNSAPDKSGLPSDRFSAERTGGSVSTLTIQRTQQEDSAVYLCASSWRDSPSYEQYFGPGTRLTVT.

The chain uses TRBV5-1 and TRBJ2-3; 7 bases are a match to TRBD2. From germline, CDR1 is SGHRS and CDR2 YFSETQ. This CDR3 has 16 residues. V lost 0 bases to trimming and J lost 5 bases; unmatched junction nucleotides: 9. Here the CDR3 DNA reads TGCGCCAGCAGCTTGGACGGCGGGGGTTTGGGAGATACGCAGTATTTT. Translated, it gives CASSLDGGGLGDTQYF.

The CDR3 coding sequence is TGCGCCAGCAGCTTGCTCGGGACGGGGGGTGAGCAGTTCTTC. Its protein product is CASSLLGTGGEQFF. The chain employs TRBV5-1 and TRBJ2-1, with 7 bases identical to TRBD2. The CDR3 runs to 14 residues. The germline V gene has CDR1 SGHRS and CDR2 YFSETQ. V lost 1 base, J lost 9 bases, and 7 bases stayed unmatched.

J is TRBJ1-6 and V is TRBV7-2; weak D call: TRBD1 (5 bases). Trimming removed 5 bases from V and 7 bases from J, with 12 bases in between. CDR1 is SGHTA and CDR2 is FQGNSA in the germline V gene. CDR3 size: 14 residues. The chain's CDR3 is CASSLRTPNSPLHF. The CDR3 DNA follows: TGTGCCAGCAGCCTGAGGACACCAAATTCACCCCTCCACTTT.

The chain links TRBV12-3 or TRBV12-4 to TRBJ1-3; maybe TRBD1 (6 bases). The CDR3 loop spans 14 amino acids. With 3 bases removed from V and 4 bases from J, the gap between germline ends came to 10 bases. This CDR3 reads CASSFIGGGNTIYF. The DNA of the CDR3 is TGTGCCAGCAGTTTCATCGGGGGCGGAAACACCATATATTTT.

The chain couples TRBV5-1 to TRBJ2-7, with unresolved D. Looked up from germline, CDR1 is SGHRS and CDR2 is YFSETQ. V lost 4 bases and J lost 3, with 17 bases in between. The CDR3 has 15 residues. CDR3 nucleotides: TGCGCCAGCAGCCCCGGCCCTAATCAAATCTACGAGCAGTACTTC. Translating gives CASSPGPNQIYEQYF.

V is TRBV12-3 or TRBV12-4 and J is TRBJ1-1, with D possibly being TRBD1 (6 bases). The ends were cut back, 3 bases at V and 5 bases at J, with 19 bases in the middle. This CDR3 has 16 residues. The CDR3 reads CASSFLPGGANTEAFF. DNA of the CDR3: TGTGCCAGCAGTTTTCTCCCGGGGGGCGCGAATACTGAAGCTTTCTTT.